The rows below give T cell receptor beta chains drawn from one sample of a study of identical twins. TCRdb used MiXCR to reprocess the 5' RACE reads, holding one entry per CDR3 protein. This sample has some 560,000 distinct CDR3 sequences; roughly 9.9% occur once, and the top ten carry 2.5% to 3.5%. These data were likewise used in another study, on yellow fever vaccine responses in identical twins.

The sample was PBMCs. The receptors here all came from a woman under 30 in good health. Both conserved end residues are part of each CDR3. The order of the fields is V gene, clone size, D gene, J gene, CDR3 DNA, CDR3 protein. A D gene is named only where the DNA matches it firmly. Where a row states a size, it is once, few, many or the class of an expanded clone; other rows omit it.

TRBV27	few	NA	TRBJ2-1	TGTGCCAGCAGTGTGGAAAGCTCCTACAATGAGCAGTTCTTC	CASSVESSYNEQFF
TRBV18	few	NA	TRBJ2-7	TGTGCCAGCTCACAGGGAATCACCTACGAGCAGTACTTC	CASSQGITYEQYF
TRBV2	many	TRBD1	TRBJ2-7	TGTGCCAGCCGGGACAGGGGTTCCTACGAGCAGTACTTC	CASRDRGSYEQYF
TRBV4-1	few	NA	TRBJ2-7	TGCGCCAGCAGCCAAGATCTACAGCCCCTCGAGCAGTACTTC	CASSQDLQPLEQYF
TRBV4-3	few	NA	TRBJ1-2	TGCGCCAGCAGCCAGGACGGGACTGCGGATAACTATGGCTACACCTTC	CASSQDGTADNYGYTF
TRBV14	NA	NA	TRBJ2-3	TGTGCCAGCAGCCAAGAATTCGTCCGGGTTCCGTATACGCAGTATTTT	CASSQEFVRVPYTQYF
TRBV6-1	many	NA	TRBJ1-1	TGTGCCAGCCCAAAAGACGTTGGGAACACTGAAGCTTTCTTT	CASPKDVGNTEAFF
TRBV20-1	NA	TRBD2	TRBJ2-4	TGCAGTGCAGAGACTAGCGGGAGACTGAACATTCAGTACTTC	CSAETSGRLNIQYF
TRBV3-1	many	NA	TRBJ2-7	TGTGCCAGCAGCTCCGCAGGGGGGGCCCCCCGCGAGCAGTACTTC	CASSSAGGAPREQYF
TRBV2	NA	TRBD2	TRBJ2-1	TGTGCCAGCAGTCTGGCTAGCGGGCAGGGTGAGCAGTTCTTC	CASSLASGQGEQFF
TRBV12-3/TRBV12-4	many	NA	TRBJ2-7	TGTGCCAGCAGTTCAACGGGGGTTTCCTACGAGCAGTACTTC	CASSSTGVSYEQYF
TRBV12-3/TRBV12-4	many	TRBD1	TRBJ1-1	TGTGCCAGCAGAAGACAGGGGGCGGGCACTGAAGCTTTCTTT	CASRRQGAGTEAFF
TRBV5-6	many	NA	TRBJ2-2	TGTGCCAGCATCCACGGAGGGGAGCTGTTTTTT	CASIHGGELFF
TRBV4-1	few	TRBD1	TRBJ2-7	TGCGCCAGCACGGTTCCAGGGGGCTGGCCCTTGGAGCAGTACTTC	CASTVPGGWPLEQYF
TRBV29-1	many	NA	TRBJ1-3	TGCAGCGTTGTCAGGGGAGTCGACACCATATATTTT	CSVVRGVDTIYF
TRBV2	few	NA	TRBJ2-3	TGTGCCAGCAAAAAAATGGGGGGGGCTAGCACAGATACGCAGTATTTT	CASKKMGGASTDTQYF
TRBV7-9	many	NA	TRBJ2-7	TGTGCCAGCAGCCCTGCTCTCCTCTACGAGCAGTACTTC	CASSPALLYEQYF
TRBV29-1	NA	NA	TRBJ2-2	TGCAGCGTTAGGGGGGGGGCGAACACCGGGGAGCTGTTTTTT	CSVRGGANTGELFF
TRBV27	few	NA	TRBJ1-2	TGTGCCAGCACCGCCCCGGGTTATGGCTACACCTTC	CASTAPGYGYTF
TRBV29-1	few	NA	TRBJ2-5	TGCAGCGGAAGGGGCGCCAAAGAGACCCAGTACTTC	CSGRGAKETQYF
TRBV12-3/TRBV12-4	NA	TRBD2	TRBJ2-1	TGTGCCAGCAGTTTTACTAGCGGGGGGACCTTCTACAATGAGCAGTTCTTC	CASSFTSGGTFYNEQFF
TRBV20-1	NA	TRBD1	TRBJ2-5	TGCAGTACCCATCAGGGACAGGGAGGGGGAGAGACCCAGTACTTC	CSTHQGQGGGETQYF